The clone carrying this T cell receptor (beta chain) was seen repeatedly, ten times or more. Its antigen is currently unknown. V lost 4 bases to trimming and J lost 4 bases; unmatched junction nucleotides: 11. In germline, CDR1 is MGHRA, CDR2 YSYEKL. CDR3 size: 16 residues. Library preparation tagged each individual cDNA molecule with a unique molecular identifier. One entry per CDR3 protein results from TCRdb running MiXCR on the RACE reads. The data show about 350,000 distinct CDR3 sequences, 6% to 7% seen once. The data stem from a study of human T cells and chemical hapten exposure. Study-level background: How much TCR each sample yielded varied, mostly because pooled library volumes differed slightly.

General study results and limits: While controls formed fewer of them, expanded TCRs formed significantly more large CDR3 similarity clusters. Counts of expanded TCRs at PT1 were positively correlated with patch test score.

As for time point: patch test 2, 6 weeks after DPC sensitization. The treatment here: therapeutic diphenylcyclopropenone sensitization with weekly scalp DPC. The receptor comes from a woman between 18 and 29 years old with alopecia areata. Some clones in this sample may be carry-over from other donors' samples. The rearrangement links TRBV4-1 to TRBJ1-2; 8 positions match TRBD1. Source: whole blood, taken in connection with sensitization to the hapten diphenylcyclopropenone (DPC). Here the CDR3 reads CASSPYGTGRGYGYTF. The CDR3 DNA follows: TGCGCCAGCAGCCCCTACGGGACAGGTCGGGGCTATGGCTACACCTTC.